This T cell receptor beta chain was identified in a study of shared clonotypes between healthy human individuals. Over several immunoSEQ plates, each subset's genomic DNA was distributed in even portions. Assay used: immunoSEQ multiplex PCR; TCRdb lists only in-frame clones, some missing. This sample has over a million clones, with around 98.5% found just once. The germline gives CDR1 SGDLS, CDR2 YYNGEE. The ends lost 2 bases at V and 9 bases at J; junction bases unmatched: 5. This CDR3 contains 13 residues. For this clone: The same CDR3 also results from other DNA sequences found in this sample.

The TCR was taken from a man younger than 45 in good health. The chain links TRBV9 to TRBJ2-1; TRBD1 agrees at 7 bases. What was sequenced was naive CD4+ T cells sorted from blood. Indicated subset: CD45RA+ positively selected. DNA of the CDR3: TGTGCCAGCAGCGTGGCGACAGGGACTGAGCAGTTCTTC. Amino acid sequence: CASSVATGTEQFF.